This TCR beta chain was sequenced for a study of blood T cell repertoires in COVID-19. Study overall: Acute and convalescent COVID-19 samples came from the United States, Italy and Spain.

J gave up 2 bases and V 6 bases, and 6 bases lay outside the gene matches. This CDR3 comprises 14 residues. The germline V gene encodes CDR1 SEHNR and CDR2 FQNEAQ (reference sequence). The method was immunoSEQ multiplex PCR; TCRdb's version includes in-frame clones alone and lacks a portion of them. The repertoire holds about 47,000 clones, 81% seen once, with 26% in the top ten. Followed longitudinally, the Seattle patients had been enrolled during active infection. The chain has TRBV7-9 and TRBJ1-1; 7 positions match TRBD1. The clonotype originates from a woman aged 80 or over with COVID-19, enrolled during active disease. Sequenced material: peripheral blood. This chain's CDR3 is CASRIQGDNTEAFF. As DNA, the CDR3 is TGTGCCAGCAGGATCCAGGGGGATAACACTGAAGCTTTCTTT.